These T cell receptor beta chains were read from a single sample in a study of blood T cell repertoires in COVID-19. Only in-frame clones appear in the TCRdb table, and some are missing; sequencing was by immunoSEQ multiplex PCR. The sample records approximately 85,000 clones, just over 85% being singletons. The sample comprised peripheral blood. Receptors originate from a man in his forties or fifties with active or convalescent COVID-19. CDR3s include the opening cysteine and the closing phenylalanine or tryptophan. Fields, in order: V gene, D gene, J gene, clone size, CDR3 DNA, CDR3 protein. The D gene is left open where the match is weak. Not all rows give a size; the values are once, few, many and, for expanded clones, a class.

v_gene: TRBV11-2; d_gene: TRBD1; j_gene: TRBJ1-1; abundance: -; CDR3nt: TGTGCCAGCAGCTTAGTCGAGACAGGGGATTTTAGGACTGAAGCTTTCTTT; CDR3aa: CASSLVETGDFRTEAFF
v_gene: TRBV6-5; d_gene: TRBD2; j_gene: TRBJ2-5; abundance: -; CDR3nt: TGTGCCAGCAGTTCCCCATCTAGCGGGATTCAAGAGACCCAGTACTTC; CDR3aa: CASSSPSSGIQETQYF
v_gene: TRBV6-6; d_gene: -; j_gene: TRBJ1-5; abundance: -; CDR3nt: TGTGCCAGCGATAACAGGGCAAGCAATCAGCCCCAGCATTTT; CDR3aa: CASDNRASNQPQHF
v_gene: TRBV5-1; d_gene: TRBD2; j_gene: TRBJ2-7; abundance: -; CDR3nt: TGCGCCAGCAGCTTAAACGCCGGGACTAGCGGGAGTTACGAGCAGTACTTC; CDR3aa: CASSLNAGTSGSYEQYF
v_gene: TRBV27; d_gene: TRBD1; j_gene: TRBJ2-7; abundance: -; CDR3nt: TGTGCCAGCAGTTTAGGGACAGGTCCTCCCCACGAGCAGTACTTC; CDR3aa: CASSLGTGPPHEQYF
v_gene: TRBV9; d_gene: -; j_gene: TRBJ2-3; abundance: once; CDR3nt: TGTGCCAGCAGCGTGAGAGCTACCACAGATACGCAGTATTTT; CDR3aa: CASSVRATTDTQYF
v_gene: TRBV25-1; d_gene: TRBD1; j_gene: TRBJ1-6; abundance: once; CDR3nt: TGTGCCAGCACCGAAGGGACAGGCAATTCACCCCTCCACTTT; CDR3aa: CASTEGTGNSPLHF
v_gene: TRBV5-4; d_gene: TRBD1; j_gene: TRBJ2-7; abundance: few; CDR3nt: TGTGCCAGCAGCTCGCCGACAGGGAGAGAGCAGTACTTC; CDR3aa: CASSSPTGREQYF
v_gene: TRBV4-1; d_gene: -; j_gene: TRBJ1-2; abundance: -; CDR3nt: TGCGCCAGCAGCTCTTCCCAGGCCGGCTATGGCTACACCTTC; CDR3aa: CASSSSQAGYGYTF
v_gene: TRBV5-1; d_gene: -; j_gene: TRBJ2-1; abundance: -; CDR3nt: TGCGCCAGCAGCCGGGACTTAAACAATGAGCAGTTCTTC; CDR3aa: CASSRDLNNEQFF
v_gene: TRBV27; d_gene: -; j_gene: TRBJ2-1; abundance: once; CDR3nt: TGTGCCAGCAGTTTCGGGGGGCTGGTCAACAATGAGCAGTTCTTC; CDR3aa: CASSFGGLVNNEQFF
v_gene: TRBV3-1/TRBV3-2; d_gene: TRBD2; j_gene: TRBJ2-7; abundance: -; CDR3nt: TGTGCCAGCAGCCAACCGGGGGGGTCCTACGAGCAGTACTTC; CDR3aa: CASSQPGGSYEQYF
v_gene: TRBV6-6; d_gene: TRBD1; j_gene: TRBJ1-4; abundance: -; CDR3nt: TGTGCCAGCAGTTACCGACAGGGGAATGAAAAACTGTTTTTT; CDR3aa: CASSYRQGNEKLFF
v_gene: TRBV25-1; d_gene: TRBD1; j_gene: TRBJ1-2; abundance: -; CDR3nt: TGTGCCAGCAGTCATCCCGACAGGGTAGTAGGTGGCTACACCTTC; CDR3aa: CASSHPDRVVGGYTF
v_gene: TRBV10-3; d_gene: TRBD2; j_gene: TRBJ2-3; abundance: -; CDR3nt: TGTGCCACCTCTAGTCCGGGACTAGCGGGAGGGAGAAGCACAGATACGCAGTATTTT; CDR3aa: CATSSPGLAGGRSTDTQYF
v_gene: TRBV6-6; d_gene: TRBD2; j_gene: TRBJ2-1; abundance: once; CDR3nt: TGTGCCAGCAGTTACCGGACTAGTGGCAATGAGCAGTTCTTC; CDR3aa: CASSYRTSGNEQFF
v_gene: TRBV5-8; d_gene: TRBD1; j_gene: TRBJ2-7; abundance: -; CDR3nt: TGTGCCAGCAGCGTGACCCGACAGGGTACTCCTTGGTACTTC; CDR3aa: CASSVTRQGTPWYF
v_gene: TRBV5-8; d_gene: -; j_gene: TRBJ1-5; abundance: few; CDR3nt: TGTGCCAGCAGCCCGCAGAGGAATCAGCCCCAGCATTTT; CDR3aa: CASSPQRNQPQHF
v_gene: TRBV15; d_gene: -; j_gene: TRBJ1-2; abundance: -; CDR3nt: TGTGCCACCAGCAGACAGGGTGACTATGGCTACACCTTC; CDR3aa: CATSRQGDYGYTF
v_gene: TRBV12-3/TRBV12-4; d_gene: -; j_gene: TRBJ1-5; abundance: -; CDR3nt: TGTGCCAGCAAGGAAGTTGGGGGCCCTTTGCATTTT; CDR3aa: CASKEVGGPLHF
v_gene: TRBV7-2; d_gene: -; j_gene: TRBJ2-1; abundance: many; CDR3nt: TGTGCCAGCAGCTTAGGGCACTACAATGAGCAGTTCTTC; CDR3aa: CASSLGHYNEQFF
v_gene: TRBV29-1; d_gene: TRBD2; j_gene: TRBJ2-3; abundance: -; CDR3nt: TGCAGCGTTGCTAGCGGGGGGCCTACCACAGATACGCAGTATTTT; CDR3aa: CSVASGGPTTDTQYF
v_gene: TRBV9; d_gene: TRBD1; j_gene: TRBJ2-2; abundance: -; CDR3nt: TGTGCCAGCAGCGCAGGGACAGGGGGCTCAGGCGGGGAGCTGTTTTTT; CDR3aa: CASSAGTGGSGGELFF
v_gene: TRBV5-4; d_gene: -; j_gene: TRBJ2-2; abundance: -; CDR3nt: TGTGCCAGCAGCCCCTTATTAGCGAACACCGGGGAGCTGTTTTTT; CDR3aa: CASSPLLANTGELFF
v_gene: TRBV10-3; d_gene: -; j_gene: TRBJ2-1; abundance: -; CDR3nt: TGTGCCATCAGTGAAAGGCGGAACAATGAGCAGTTCTTC; CDR3aa: CAISERRNNEQFF
v_gene: TRBV16; d_gene: -; j_gene: TRBJ1-5; abundance: -; CDR3nt: TGTGCCAGCAGCCCGAGGGGGAGGGCGGGCAATCAGCCCCAGCATTTT; CDR3aa: CASSPRGRAGNQPQHF
v_gene: TRBV10-3; d_gene: -; j_gene: TRBJ1-3; abundance: -; CDR3nt: TGTGCCATCAGGCCAACAGGGTCTGGAAACACCATATATTTT; CDR3aa: CAIRPTGSGNTIYF
v_gene: TRBV27; d_gene: -; j_gene: TRBJ1-3; abundance: -; CDR3nt: TGTGCCAGCAGTTTATGGGGGGGGACGGGAAACACCATATATTTT; CDR3aa: CASSLWGGTGNTIYF
v_gene: TRBV6-5; d_gene: TRBD2; j_gene: TRBJ2-3; abundance: -; CDR3nt: TGTGCCAGCAGTTACCCGACTAGCGGGTTGGATACGCAGTATTTT; CDR3aa: CASSYPTSGLDTQYF
v_gene: TRBV12-3/TRBV12-4; d_gene: -; j_gene: TRBJ1-1; abundance: -; CDR3nt: TGTGCCAGCAGGGACAGAACGAACACTGAAGCTTTCTTT; CDR3aa: CASRDRTNTEAFF
v_gene: TRBV29-1; d_gene: -; j_gene: TRBJ1-4; abundance: -; CDR3nt: TGCAGCGTTGAAGCAGGGGAAAAACTGTTTTTT; CDR3aa: CSVEAGEKLFF
v_gene: TRBV15; d_gene: -; j_gene: TRBJ2-7; abundance: -; CDR3nt: TGTGCCACCAGCAGAGATTACTACGAGCAGTACTTC; CDR3aa: CATSRDYYEQYF
v_gene: TRBV6-5; d_gene: TRBD1; j_gene: TRBJ1-2; abundance: -; CDR3nt: TGTGCCAGCACGGACAGGGAAAACTATGGCTACACCTTC; CDR3aa: CASTDRENYGYTF
v_gene: TRBV28; d_gene: TRBD1; j_gene: TRBJ2-7; abundance: -; CDR3nt: TGTGCCAGCAGAATGGCCGGGACAGGGGGCTACGAGCAGTACTTC; CDR3aa: CASRMAGTGGYEQYF
v_gene: TRBV9; d_gene: -; j_gene: TRBJ2-5; abundance: -; CDR3nt: TGTGCCAGCAACGTAGATTTCGAAGAGACCCAGTACTTC; CDR3aa: CASNVDFEETQYF
v_gene: TRBV15; d_gene: TRBD1; j_gene: TRBJ2-7; abundance: -; CDR3nt: TGTGCCACCAGCAGAGCAGACAGGGTTGGCTACGAGCAGTACTTC; CDR3aa: CATSRADRVGYEQYF
v_gene: TRBV12-3/TRBV12-4; d_gene: TRBD2; j_gene: TRBJ2-5; abundance: -; CDR3nt: TGTGCCAGCAGTTTTCGGGGGGACGAGACCCAGTACTTC; CDR3aa: CASSFRGDETQYF
v_gene: TRBV5-4; d_gene: -; j_gene: TRBJ2-5; abundance: -; CDR3nt: TGTGCCAGCAGCGGGGGGGGCGGGGAGACCCAGTACTTC; CDR3aa: CASSGGGGETQYF
v_gene: TRBV6-5; d_gene: TRBD1; j_gene: TRBJ2-7; abundance: -; CDR3nt: TGTGCCAGCAGTAGAGACAGGGAGTACGAGCAGTACTTC; CDR3aa: CASSRDREYEQYF
v_gene: TRBV5-6; d_gene: -; j_gene: TRBJ1-2; abundance: -; CDR3nt: TGTGCCAGCAGCTTGTCGCCGGGAAACTATGGCTACACCTTC; CDR3aa: CASSLSPGNYGYTF
v_gene: TRBV10-3; d_gene: TRBD1; j_gene: TRBJ2-1; abundance: -; CDR3nt: TGTGCCATCAGTTTCCGGGACAGGGGGTCCGATGAGCAGTTCTTC; CDR3aa: CAISFRDRGSDEQFF
v_gene: TRBV19; d_gene: TRBD2; j_gene: TRBJ2-2; abundance: -; CDR3nt: TGTGCCAGTAGTATGCCGAGCGGGAGGGTAGTCGGGGAGCTGTTTTTT; CDR3aa: CASSMPSGRVVGELFF
v_gene: TRBV6-6; d_gene: -; j_gene: TRBJ2-7; abundance: -; CDR3nt: TGTGCCAGCAGTTACGGTGACCCGGGGAGCTCCTACGAGCAGTACTTC; CDR3aa: CASSYGDPGSSYEQYF
v_gene: TRBV24-1; d_gene: TRBD1; j_gene: TRBJ1-5; abundance: -; CDR3nt: TGTGCCACCAGTGATCCCCCGGGACAGGGTCCCTATAGCAATCAGCCCCAGCATTTT; CDR3aa: CATSDPPGQGPYSNQPQHF
v_gene: TRBV9; d_gene: -; j_gene: TRBJ2-2; abundance: -; CDR3nt: TGTGCCAGCAGCGTAAAGAATGGAGCAGGGGAGCTGTTTTTT; CDR3aa: CASSVKNGAGELFF
v_gene: TRBV27; d_gene: TRBD1; j_gene: TRBJ2-7; abundance: -; CDR3nt: TGTGCCAGCAGTTTAGACCGGGACAGGAGCTCCTACGAGCAGTACTTC; CDR3aa: CASSLDRDRSSYEQYF
v_gene: TRBV6-5; d_gene: TRBD2; j_gene: TRBJ2-7; abundance: -; CDR3nt: TGTGCCAGCAGAGGTAGCGGGGGGGCGCGGGAGCAGTACTTC; CDR3aa: CASRGSGGAREQYF
v_gene: TRBV11-2; d_gene: -; j_gene: TRBJ2-2; abundance: -; CDR3nt: TGTGCCAGCAGCTTAGCGGGGTACTACACCGGGGAGCTGTTTTTT; CDR3aa: CASSLAGYYTGELFF
v_gene: TRBV5-1; d_gene: -; j_gene: TRBJ1-1; abundance: -; CDR3nt: TGCGCCAGCAGTACCGGGCCTGAGGGCACTGAAGCTTTCTTT; CDR3aa: CASSTGPEGTEAFF
v_gene: TRBV1; d_gene: -; j_gene: TRBJ2-1; abundance: -; CDR3nt: TGCACCAGCAGCCCCGTTCCCCCTAGCGGGAGCTCCTACAATGAGCAGTTCTTC; CDR3aa: CTSSPVPPSGSSYNEQFF
v_gene: TRBV6-5; d_gene: -; j_gene: TRBJ1-1; abundance: -; CDR3nt: TGTGCCAGCAGTAAGGCAGGGATCACTGAAGCTTTCTTT; CDR3aa: CASSKAGITEAFF
v_gene: TRBV7-2; d_gene: TRBD1; j_gene: TRBJ2-1; abundance: -; CDR3nt: TGTGCCAGCAGCTTACATACCAGGGGACAGGTGGGCAATGAGCAGTTCTTC; CDR3aa: CASSLHTRGQVGNEQFF
v_gene: TRBV9; d_gene: TRBD2; j_gene: TRBJ2-2; abundance: -; CDR3nt: TGTGCCAGCAGCGTAGTCGGGGGGGCGACTACCGGGGAGCTGTTTTTT; CDR3aa: CASSVVGGATTGELFF
v_gene: TRBV20-1; d_gene: TRBD1; j_gene: TRBJ2-1; abundance: -; CDR3nt: TGCAGTGCTAGTCCTTTAGCAGGGGGTTTCGATGAGCAGTTCTTC; CDR3aa: CSASPLAGGFDEQFF
v_gene: TRBV9; d_gene: TRBD1; j_gene: TRBJ1-6; abundance: -; CDR3nt: TGTGCCAGCAGCGCGGGACAGTTTAATTCACCCCTCCACTTT; CDR3aa: CASSAGQFNSPLHF